The 9 T cell receptor beta chains below all came from one sample that was sequenced in a study of T cell clonality in common variable immunodeficiency. Profiled with immunoSEQ multiplex PCR; TCRdb holds only in-frame clones, not every one. The sample shows 35,000 to 50,000 clones, none of them appearing just once. Sample: peripheral blood mononuclear cells. Source of these receptors: a person between 18 and 75 years old in good health.

This clone was seen repeatedly, ten times or more. The read terminates 3 residues ahead of where the CDR3 ends, so the germline J gene completes it. The chain has TRBV5-1 and TRBJ2-3; possible D gene TRBD1, 5 bases. V gave up 0 bases and J gave up 3 bases, with 5 bases separating them. The germline V gene has CDR1 SGHRS and CDR2 YFSETQ. The CDR3 is 13 amino acids. CDR3 amino acids: CASSLAGTDTQYF. The covered CDR3 bases are TGCGCCAGCAGCTTGGCAGGGACAGATACG. The full variable domain, in which reference TRBV5-1 and TRBJ2-3 provide the parts outside the CDR3, is KAGVTQTPRYLIKTRGQQVTLSCSPISGHRSVSWYQQTPGQGLQFLFEYFSETQRNKGNFPGRFSGRQFSNSRSEMNVSTLELGDSALYLCASSLAGTDTQYFGPGTRLTVL.

This clone was detected ten times or more. Coverage ceases 3 residues before the CDR3 finishes, and the germline J gene fills in the end. V is TRBV29-1 and J is TRBJ2-3, with 8 bases aligning to TRBD1. The CDR3 runs 14 residues. J gave up 0 bases and V 6 bases, and 5 bases lay outside the gene matches. Germline V gives CDR1 SQVTM, CDR2 ANQGSEA. The sequenced CDR3 bases are TGCAGCGTCGCCCGGGACAGGAGCACAGATACG. It is translated as CSVARDRSTDT. The full CDR3 sequence reads CSVARDRSTDTQYF.

This clone was observed many times. The CDR3 end is not reached by the read, which stops 3 residues before it; the germline J gene fills it in. The V call is TRBV19, the J call TRBJ2-1, with 9 bases aligning to TRBD2. Germline V CDR1 and CDR2: LNHDA, SQIVND (reference sequence). The CDR3 spans 17 residues. V was pared by 4 bases and J by 8 bases, with 15 bases of the junction left unmatched. CDR3 sequence: CASSTPWDSGGSDEQFF. The CDR3 bases that were read are TGTGCCAGTAGTACCCCATGGGATAGCGGGGGTTCGGATGAG.

This clone was observed many times. The CDR3 end falls 3 residues outside the read, so it is completed with the germline J gene. The V call is TRBV5-1, the J call TRBJ2-1, with TRBD2 matching 13 bases. The CDR3 totals 18 residues. The germline gives CDR1 SGHRS, CDR2 YFSETQ. J was trimmed by 8 bases and V by 7 bases; bases with no gene match: 18. This chain's CDR3 is CASGWTSGSVRRGDEQFF. The part of the CDR3 DNA that was read is TGCGCCAGCGGATGGACTAGCGGGAGTGTGCGTCGTGGAGATGAG.

In its sample, this clone was seen many times. Sequencing ends 3 residues short of the CDR3 end; the germline J gene provides the rest. The chain has TRBV20-1 and TRBJ2-1; D is unclear. Germline V gene sequence: CDR1 DFQATT, CDR2 SNEGSKA (reference sequence). This CDR3 contains 13 residues. V gave up 6 bases and J gave up 1 base, with 10 bases separating them. The CDR3 loop reads CSAPSVSYNEQFF. CDR3 DNA, as far as it was read: TGCAGTGCCCCATCAGTTTCCTACAATGAG.

This clone was seen repeatedly, ten times or more. Coverage ceases 3 residues before the CDR3 finishes, and the germline J gene fills in the end. This sequence joins TRBV20-1 and TRBJ2-7; 9 nucleotides match TRBD2. Germline CDR1 is DFQATT and CDR2 is SNEGSKA (reference sequence). This CDR3 spans 16 amino acids. Losses at the gene ends were 4 bases for V and 5 bases for J; bases not matched to a gene: 15. The CDR3 here is CSATRSASGKKHEQYF. The part of the CDR3 DNA that was read is TGCAGTGCTACCCGGTCGGCTAGCGGGAAGAAACACGAG.

This clone was seen many times. The read falls 3 residues short of the CDR3 end, and the missing part is taken from the germline J gene. The chain recombines TRBV13 with TRBJ2-1, with 7 nucleotides matching TRBD2. Germline assignment: CDR1 PRHDT and CDR2 FYEKMQ (reference sequence). V was pared by 5 bases and J by 5 bases, with 9 bases of the junction left unmatched. The CDR3 sequence is 15 residues long. The CDR3 reads CASSLRGSLNNEQFF. The CDR3 bases that were read are TGTGCCAGCAGCCTGCGCGGGAGCCTCAACAATGAG. Full variable domain (rest looked up from reference TRBV13 and TRBJ2-1): AAGVIQSPRHLIKEKRETATLKCYPIPRHDTVYWYQQGPGQDPQFLISFYEKMQSDKGSIPDRFSAQQFSDYHSELNMSSLELGDSALYFCASSLRGSLNNEQFFGPGTRLTVL.

This clone was counted many times. The read is 3 residues too short to cover the CDR3 end, so that end is filled in from the germline J gene. J is TRBJ2-1 and V is TRBV20-1, with TRBD2 matching 9 bases. The germline gives CDR1 DFQATT, CDR2 SNEGSKA (reference sequence). The CDR3 totals 14 residues. V was clipped by 4 bases and J by 6 bases; unmatched bases: 7. CDR3 DNA, as far as it was read: TGCAGTGCTACGACTAGCGGAGGGGGCAATGAG. Amino acid sequence: CSATTSGGGNE. The CDR3, in full, reads CSATTSGGGNEQFF.

This clone was seen many times. Sequencing ends 3 residues short of the CDR3 end; the germline J gene provides the rest. The rearrangement joins TRBV7-8 to TRBJ1-2; D might be TRBD1 (6 bases). The V end was cut by 1 base, the J end by 5 bases, with 11 bases between. CDR1 and CDR2 from the germline V gene are SGHVS and FQNEAQ. There are 14 residues in the CDR3. Incomplete CDR3 DNA: TGTGCCAGCAGCTTAGTGGCAGGGGAATATGGC. Protein: CASSLVAGEYG. The complete CDR3 protein is CASSLVAGEYGYTF.